These 25 T cell receptor beta chains were sequenced from one sample in a study of OX40 agonist ivuxolimab in advanced cancers. Profiled with immunoSEQ multiplex PCR; TCRdb holds only in-frame clones, not every one. The table shows under 70,000 clones, with 86% occurring only once. The sequencing used CD4+ or CD8+ T cells sorted from blood, collected in a trial of the OX40 agonist ivuxolimab. All receptors derive from an adult with an advanced solid tumor such as melanoma, head and neck, liver or kidney cancer.

In this sample, this clone turned up once. This rearrangement joins TRBV6-5 to TRBJ2-5; no reliable D call. The CDR3 runs 13 residues. Germline loops: CDR1 MNHEY, CDR2 SVGAGI. The ends were cut back, 0 bases at V and 4 bases at J, with 6 bases in the middle. The CDR3 DNA reads as TGTGCCAGCAGTTACTCGACGGCAGAGACCCAGTACTTC. This codes for CASSYSTAETQYF.

The sample holds a few counts of this clone. The chain has TRBV19 and TRBJ1-1; the D gene is possibly TRBD1 (6 bases). V gave up 2 bases and J gave up 6 bases, with 10 bases separating them. The CDR3 contains 13 residues. Germline V gene data show CDR1 as LNHDA and CDR2 as SQIVND (reference sequence). The CDR3 region has the DNA TGTGCCAGTAGTATAACAGGGATCGCTGAAGCTTTCTTT. It specifies CASSITGIAEAFF.

This clone was counted a few times. This chain links TRBV2 with TRBJ2-6; tentatively, D is TRBD1 or TRBD2 (5 bases each). V dropped 6 bases and J dropped 2 bases, with 17 bases sitting between them. Germline V gives CDR1 SNHLY, CDR2 FYNNEI. The CDR3 is 17 amino acids. The CDR3 nucleotides read TGTGCCAGCAGCTACGGGGCCGTATCGGCTGGGGCCAACGTCCTGACTTTC. Translated: CASSYGAVSAGANVLTF.

This chain links TRBV19 with TRBJ1-5; D perhaps matches TRBD1 (5 bases). The CDR3 contains 16 residues. V lost 5 bases, J lost 1 base, and 15 bases lay in between. CDR1 is LNHDA and CDR2 is SQIVND in the germline V gene (reference sequence). The DNA for the CDR3 is TGTGCCAGTAGTTCCACCCCGGGACGGAGCAATCAGCCCCAGCATTTT. Translation: CASSSTPGRSNQPQHF.

The chain combines TRBV9 with TRBJ2-3, with 11 positions matching TRBD2. After removal of 4 bases from V and 1 base from J, the junction contained 5 bases not matched to a gene. Germline CDR1 is SGDLS and CDR2 is YYNGEE. The CDR3 consists of 16 residues. The CDR3 region has the DNA TGTGCCAGCAGCCCCTCGGGACTAGCGGGCACAGATACGCAGTATTTT. This sequence encodes CASSPSGLAGTDTQYF.

The genes are TRBV7-9 and TRBJ2-5; 12 nucleotides line up with TRBD1. This CDR3 contains 16 residues. J gave up 5 bases and V 5 bases, and 9 bases lay outside the gene matches. The germline CDR1 and CDR2 sequences are SEHNR and FQNEAQ (reference sequence). The CDR3 sequence: CASSRTRDRGHETQYF. CDR3 in DNA: TGTGCCAGCAGCAGAACCCGGGACAGGGGGCATGAGACCCAGTACTTC. Using reference TRBV7-9 and TRBJ2-5 for the parts outside the CDR3, the full variable domain is DTGVSQNPRHKITKRGQNVTFRCDPISEHNRLYWYRQTLGQGPEFLTYFQNEAQLEKSRLLSDRFSAERPKGSFSTLEIQRTEQGDSAMYLCASSRTRDRGHETQYFGPGTRLLVL.

The table lists this clone with a count of one. In nucleotides, the CDR3 is TGTGCCAGCAGCTACGGGACTAACGTTAGCACAGATACGCAGTATTTT. This gives the protein CASSYGTNVSTDTQYF. The gene calls are TRBV9 and TRBJ2-3; 7 bases align to TRBD2. With V trimmed by 4 bases and J by 0 bases, 8 bases remained unmatched. The CDR3 extends over 16 amino acids. Germline-derived CDR1 and CDR2 are SGDLS and YYNGEE.

The chain carries TRBV29-1 and TRBJ2-1; 14 bases fit TRBD2. After removal of 3 bases from V and 6 bases from J, the junction contained 13 bases not matched to a gene. The CDR3 covers 18 residues. Germline CDR1 SQVTM, CDR2 ANQGSEA. CDR3 amino acids: CSVDPLGLTSGRANEQFF. The CDR3 region has the DNA TGCAGCGTTGACCCCTTGGGGTTGACTAGCGGGAGGGCCAATGAGCAGTTCTTC.

This chain uses TRBV5-1 with TRBJ1-2, with D possibly matching TRBD1 (5 bases). The CDR3 totals 19 residues. CDR1 and CDR2 from the germline V gene are SGHRS and YFSETQ. V was cut by 0 bases and J by 0 bases, with 21 bases left in between. For the CDR3, the DNA is TGCGCCAGCAGCTTGGTGCTGGGCCAAGGGGCTTCCTCTAACTATGGCTACACCTTC. Its protein is CASSLVLGQGASSNYGYTF.

V gene TRBV6-5 combines with J gene TRBJ1-1, with D possibly being TRBD1 (5 bases). In germline, CDR1 is MNHEY, CDR2 SVGAGI. Trimming shortened V by 11 bases and J by 1 base, and 8 bases separated the two germline ends. The CDR3 consists of 11 residues. DNA of the CDR3: TGTGCCGGGGGGGGGAACACTGAAGCTTTCTTT. Protein sequence: CAGGGNTEAFF.

The chain carries TRBV28 and TRBJ2-7; D is unclear. This CDR3 region has 15 residues. Germline values: CDR1 MDHEN, CDR2 SYDVKM. Trimming cost V 6 bases and J 0 bases, with 15 bases left between them. The CDR3 protein is CASSPSGANSYEQYF. The CDR3 DNA sequence: TGTGCCAGCAGCCCGAGTGGAGCCAACTCCTACGAGCAGTACTTC.

The rearrangement links TRBV27 to TRBJ2-7; 7 bases fit TRBD2. This CDR3 is 16 amino acids long. Trimming removed 0 bases from V and 0 bases from J; junction bases left unmatched: 5. From germline, CDR1 is MNHEY and CDR2 SMNVEV (reference sequence). The DNA of the CDR3 is TGTGCCAGCAGTTTATCTCCCGGGGGGAGCTCCTACGAGCAGTACTTC. Amino acids: CASSLSPGGSSYEQYF.

V usage is TRBV30 and J usage is TRBJ2-7, with D perhaps matching TRBD1 (5 bases). V was clipped by 2 bases and J by 0 bases, with 8 bases between them. This CDR3 region has 13 residues. Germline V gives CDR1 GTSNPN, CDR2 SVGIG (reference sequence). CDR3 coding DNA: TGTGCCTGGAGTCGACAGCGCTCCTACGAGCAGTACTTC. Protein product: CAWSRQRSYEQYF.

The rearrangement links TRBV5-1 to TRBJ1-1; D may be TRBD1 (5 bases). The CDR3 runs 12 residues. Trimming pared 5 bases from V and 3 bases from J, leaving 8 bases between. The germline CDR1 and CDR2 sequences are SGHRS and YFSETQ. The DNA for the CDR3 is TGCGCCAGCAGTTTAGGGGACACTGAAGCTTTCTTT. Its translation is CASSLGDTEAFF.

The J gene is TRBJ1-2, the V gene TRBV5-1; 8 bases fit TRBD1. V dropped 0 bases and J dropped 8; count of bases not matched to a gene: 9. The CDR3 totals 15 residues. Germline V gives CDR1 SGHRS, CDR2 YFSETQ. CDR3 DNA: TGCGCCAGCAGCTTGGGGCAGGGGGCGCGACAGGGCTACACCTTC. It translates to CASSLGQGARQGYTF. Full variable domain (missing parts from reference TRBV5-1 and TRBJ1-2): KAGVTQTPRYLIKTRGQQVTLSCSPISGHRSVSWYQQTPGQGLQFLFEYFSETQRNKGNFPGRFSGRQFSNSRSEMNVSTLELGDSALYLCASSLGQGARQGYTFGSGTRLTVV.

This clone was detected only a few times. The chain employs TRBV28 and TRBJ1-2; 10 nucleotides line up with TRBD1. Germline V gene sequence: CDR1 MDHEN, CDR2 SYDVKM. J was trimmed by 7 bases and V by 7 bases; bases with no gene match: 6. The CDR3 totals 13 residues. CDR3 in amino acids: CASISTGGFGYTF. Written as DNA, the CDR3 is TGTGCCAGCATCTCGACAGGGGGCTTTGGCTACACCTTC.

The chain is built from TRBV5-6 and TRBJ1-5; weak D call: TRBD1 (6 bases). Germline V gene sequence: CDR1 SGHDT, CDR2 YYEEEE. CDR3 size: 16 residues. V was trimmed by 0 bases and J by 2 bases, leaving 12 bases between them. This chain's CDR3 is CASSLVSGGGNQPQHF. The CDR3, as DNA: TGTGCCAGCAGCTTGGTATCGGGGGGCGGCAATCAGCCCCAGCATTTT.

The rearrangement uses TRBV28 and TRBJ2-7; 10 bases fit TRBD1. Per germline, CDR1 MDHEN and CDR2 SYDVKM. V shed 7 bases, J shed 2 bases, and the junction held 20 bases outside the gene matches. The CDR3 extends over 19 amino acids. Here the CDR3 reads CASIPGTGVRARAAYEQYF. CDR3 DNA sequence: TGTGCCAGCATTCCCGGGACAGGGGTTAGGGCTAGGGCTGCCTACGAGCAGTACTTC.

The gene calls are TRBV13 and TRBJ2-7, with D possibly matching TRBD2 (6 bases). Germline V lookup: CDR1 PRHDT, CDR2 FYEKMQ (reference sequence). The V end lost 5 bases, the J end lost 3 bases, and 17 bases lay between the germline ends. CDR3 length: 15 residues. CDR3 sequence (DNA): TGTGCCAGCAGCCCGGGACTCTTTTTGGGCTACGAGCAGTACTTC. The encoded protein is CASSPGLFLGYEQYF.

The V call is TRBV5-1, the J call TRBJ2-3; 8 bases map to TRBD2. V shed 4 bases and J 2 bases; nucleotides not matched to a gene: 9. CDR1 and CDR2 (germline): SGHRS, YFSETQ. This CDR3 is 16 amino acids long. The CDR3 is CASSRGGQGPTDTQYF. CDR3 nucleotide sequence: TGCGCCAGCAGCCGGGGGGGCCAGGGACCCACAGATACGCAGTATTTT.

The gene calls are TRBV19 and TRBJ2-2, with D perhaps given as TRBD1 or TRBD2 (6 bases each). The CDR3 is made up of 15 amino acids. V lost 5 bases to trimming and J lost 5 bases, with 15 bases between them. Germline CDR1 and CDR2: LNHDA and SQIVND (reference sequence). As DNA, the CDR3 is TGTGCCAGTAGTCCCGTTGGGGGGCTTACCGGGGAGCTGTTTTTT. This translates into CASSPVGGLTGELFF.

Only a few counts were recorded for this clone. The chain links TRBV28 to TRBJ2-5; 8 bases are a match to TRBD2. The trim removed 6 bases at V and 0 bases at J, leaving 12 bases unmatched. The CDR3 extends over 17 amino acids. Germline V gene sequence: CDR1 MDHEN, CDR2 SYDVKM. The CDR3 sequence is CASSRGWASGYQETQYF. CDR3 coding DNA: TGTGCCAGCAGCCGGGGGTGGGCTAGCGGGTACCAAGAGACCCAGTACTTC.

CDR3 residues: CASSLGASGSDVLYF. In DNA, the CDR3 is TGCGCCAGCAGCTTGGGTGCTAGCGGGAGCGACGTTCTGTACTTC. The rearrangement uses TRBV5-1 and TRBJ2-4; TRBD2 matches 10 bases. The CDR3 is 15 residues long. Trimming removed 0 bases from V and 15 bases from J; junction bases left unmatched: 12. The germline V gene encodes CDR1 SGHRS and CDR2 YFSETQ.

The CDR3 loop reads CASSSPGAGVTQYF. CDR3 in DNA: TGTGCCAGCAGCTCTCCAGGGGCGGGGGTGACCCAGTACTTC. The genes are TRBV11-2 and TRBJ2-5; tentatively, D is TRBD2 (7 bases). The germline V gene has CDR1 SGHAT and CDR2 FQNNGV. V dropped 4 bases and J dropped 7 bases, with 16 bases sitting between them. The CDR3 has 14 amino acids. The full variable domain, rest sourced from reference TRBV11-2 and TRBJ2-5, is EAGVAQSPRYKIIEKRQSVAFWCNPISGHATLYWYQQILGQGPKLLIQFQNNGVVDDSQLPKDRFSAERLKGVDSTLKIQPAKLEDSAVYLCASSSPGAGVTQYFGPGTRLLVL.

V gene TRBV6-4 combines with J gene TRBJ2-1, with 13 bases lining up with TRBD2. Germline V gene lookup returns CDR1 MRHNA and CDR2 SNTAGT. V gave up 8 bases and J gave up 6 bases; unmatched junction bases: 4. CDR3 length: 14 residues. CDR3 in amino acids: CASVLAGGPNEQFF. CDR3 in DNA: TGTGCCAGCGTACTAGCGGGAGGGCCCAATGAGCAGTTCTTC.